This passage covers 25 T cell receptor beta chains from one sample sequenced in a study of blood T cell repertoires in COVID-19. Here immunoSEQ multiplex PCR was the method, and the copy in TCRdb shows in-frame clones only, minus some. The table includes 200,000 to 300,000 clones, 70% to 90% detected once. Sample: peripheral blood. The receptors shown here come from a woman in her sixties or seventies with COVID-19, enrolled during active disease.

V usage is TRBV2 and J usage is TRBJ1-3; TRBD1 might be the D (6 bases). The CDR3 is 15 amino acids. V lost 3 bases, J lost 3 bases, and 12 bases lay in between. Per the germline V gene, CDR1 is SNHLY and CDR2 is FYNNEI. The CDR3 coding sequence is TGTGCCAGCAGTGATGGGGGCTTCGTTGGAAACACCATATATTTT. Its protein product is CASSDGGFVGNTIYF.

V gene TRBV6-5 combines with J gene TRBJ2-7; D might be TRBD2 (6 bases). V lost 6 bases and J lost 1, with 16 bases in between. This CDR3 comprises 15 residues. The germline V gene has CDR1 MNHEY and CDR2 SVGAGI. CDR3 nucleotides: TGTGCCAGCAGGTACGACGGGGGTAGGTCCTACGAGCAGTACTTC. Encoded protein: CASRYDGGRSYEQYF.

Concerning this clone itself: One end of the junction varies from germline; a read error may be responsible. The genes are TRBV30 and TRBJ2-6, with D perhaps TRBD1 (6 bases). Germline CDR1 reads GTSNPN; CDR2 reads SVGIG (reference sequence). CDR3 size: 13 residues. CDR3 nucleotide sequence: TGTGCCTGGAGTTGGGCAGGGGTCAACGTCCTGACTTTC. Amino acids: CAWSWAGVNVLTF.

V gene TRBV6-2 or TRBV6-3 combines with J gene TRBJ2-3; 10 bases match TRBD1. From germline, CDR1 is MNHEY and CDR2 SVGEGT. This CDR3 is built from 15 residues. With 1 base clipped from V and 6 bases from J, the junction kept 4 bases outside the gene matches. The CDR3, as DNA: TGTGCCAGCAGTTACTTAGGGACAGGGGCCGATACGCAGTATTTT. It is translated as CASSYLGTGADTQYF.

In DNA form, the CDR3 reads TGTGCCAGCAGTCTTGAGGGGGACCAGCCCCAGCATTTT. Its translation: CASSLEGDQPQHF. The V and J genes are TRBV6-4 and TRBJ1-5; a weak D match, TRBD1 (6 bases). This CDR3 has 13 residues. V dropped 5 bases and J dropped 7 bases, with 12 bases sitting between them. Germline CDR1 MRHNA, CDR2 SNTAGT.

For the CDR3, the DNA is TGCGCCAGTCTGGGAGGCAGGGAGAACACTGAAGCTTTCTTT. Its protein is CASLGGRENTEAFF. The chain is built from TRBV5-1 and TRBJ1-1; weak D call: TRBD1 (5 bases). This CDR3 comprises 14 residues. V gave up 8 bases and J gave up 1 base, with 15 bases separating them. Germline V lookup: CDR1 SGHRS, CDR2 YFSETQ.

Here the CDR3 reads CASSQRQGNTEAFF. For the CDR3, the DNA is TGTGCCAGCAGTCAACGACAGGGCAACACTGAAGCTTTCTTT. The chain recombines TRBV27 with TRBJ1-1; TRBD1 matches 7 bases. After removal of 5 bases from V and 2 bases from J, the junction contained 5 bases not matched to a gene. The CDR3 covers 14 residues. The germline V gene encodes CDR1 MNHEY and CDR2 SMNVEV (reference sequence).

There are a few counts of this clone. The V gene is TRBV2, the J gene TRBJ1-1; the D gene is possibly TRBD1 (6 bases). Germline-derived CDR1 and CDR2 are SNHLY and FYNNEI. Trimming stripped 5 bases from V and 2 bases from J, with 15 bases between. The CDR3 spans 15 residues. CDR3 in DNA: TGTGCCAGCAGTCCAAGGGGGAAGGGTAACACTGAAGCTTTCTTT. Translation gives CASSPRGKGNTEAFF.

The V gene is TRBV21-1, the J gene TRBJ1-2. TRBV21-1 is tagged as a pseudogene. The CDR3 is 17 residues long. CDR3 protein: CASSKGLHRWERYGYTF. The CDR3, as DNA: TGTGCCAGCAGCAAAGGGCTCCACCGTTGGGAGAGGTATGGCTACACCTTC.

On this clone: The same CDR3 can be traced to other DNA sequences in this sample. Written as DNA, the CDR3 is TGCGCCAGCAGCTTGGACAGGGCGTCCGGAAACACCATATATTTT. It encodes CASSLDRASGNTIYF. The rearrangement links TRBV5-1 to TRBJ1-3, with D perhaps TRBD1 (6 bases). CDR1 and CDR2 (germline): SGHRS, YFSETQ. The CDR3 totals 15 residues. The V gene lost 0 bases and the J gene lost 4 bases, with 11 bases spanning the gap.

V and J are TRBV10-3 and TRBJ1-6; D is ambiguous. Germline loops: CDR1 ENHRY, CDR2 SYGVKD. There are 13 residues in the CDR3. The V and J ends lost 8 bases and 7 bases respectively, with 12 bases between them. The CDR3 DNA reads as TGTGCCATCCAAACGCAGGAAAATTCACCCCTCCACTTT. It is translated as CAIQTQENSPLHF.

V usage is TRBV7-9 and J usage is TRBJ2-1; D may be TRBD1 (6 bases). CDR1 is SEHNR and CDR2 is FQNEAQ in the germline V gene (reference sequence). V lost 7 bases and J 6 bases, leaving 13 bases between the germline ends. This CDR3 comprises 13 residues. This CDR3 is CASTGDWGNEQFF. Here the CDR3 DNA reads TGTGCCAGCACAGGGGATTGGGGCAATGAGCAGTTCTTC.

This rearrangement joins TRBV5-4 to TRBJ1-4; 11 nucleotides line up with TRBD1. The CDR3 runs to 15 residues. Looked up from germline, CDR1 is SGHNT and CDR2 is YYREEE (reference sequence). Trimming cost V 4 bases and J 6 bases; bases outside gene matches: 5. The CDR3 is CASSRGGQGDEKLFF. The CDR3 DNA reads as TGTGCCAGCAGCCGGGGGGGACAGGGGGATGAAAAACTGTTTTTT.

V and J are TRBV29-1 and TRBJ1-1, with D maybe TRBD1 (5 bases). Germline CDR1 SQVTM, CDR2 ANQGSEA. The CDR3 is 11 amino acids. V lost 7 bases, J lost 0 bases, and 6 bases lay in between. CDR3 amino acids: CSGRVNTEAFF. The CDR3 DNA is TGCAGCGGCAGGGTGAACACTGAAGCTTTCTTT.

The chain is built from TRBV5-4 and TRBJ2-1; D call uncertain. Trimming pared 0 bases from V and 5 bases from J, leaving 6 bases between. Germline CDR1 is SGHNT and CDR2 is YYREEE (reference sequence). CDR3 size: 13 residues. The CDR3 nucleotides are TGTGCCAGCAGCTTGGCTAACGACAATGAGCAGTTCTTC. Amino acid sequence: CASSLANDNEQFF.

This chain joins TRBV19 and TRBJ1-2; D is unresolved. Trimming stripped 11 bases from V and 0 bases from J, with 19 bases between. Germline V gene lookup returns CDR1 LNHDA and CDR2 SQIVND (reference sequence). This CDR3 spans 15 amino acids. CDR3 in DNA: TGTGCCCCTAGCTCCTCTCCCGCGACTAACTATGGCTACACCTTC. Its protein product is CAPSSSPATNYGYTF.

The genes are TRBV12-3 or TRBV12-4 and TRBJ2-1; possibly TRBD2 for D (5 bases). Trimming took off 7 bases at V and 10 bases at J, with 14 bases between the two ends. The CDR3 consists of 12 residues. The CDR3 DNA follows: TGTGCCAGCAACAAGGGAGTGGGAGAGCAGTTCTTC. Residues: CASNKGVGEQFF.

The rearrangement joins TRBV29-1 to TRBJ1-3, with D uncertain. Per the germline V gene, CDR1 is SQVTM and CDR2 is ANQGSEA. Trimming cost V 4 bases and J 0 bases, with 7 bases left between them. This CDR3 spans 13 amino acids. The CDR3 DNA follows: TGCAGCGTTGTAGCGAGCTCTGGAAACACCATATATTTT. Translated: CSVVASSGNTIYF. The whole variable domain, remainder taken from reference TRBV29-1 and TRBJ1-3, is SAVISQKPSRDICQRGTSLTIQCQVDSQVTMMFWYRQQPGQSLTLIATANQGSEATYESGFVIDKFPISRPNLTFSTLTVSNMSPEDSSIYLCSVVASSGNTIYFGEGSWLTVV.

This clone was detected only once. This chain connects TRBV29-1 to TRBJ2-1; D unclear. V lost 4 bases, J lost 10 bases, and 11 bases lay in between. CDR3 length: 11 residues. Germline-derived CDR1 and CDR2 are SQVTM and ANQGSEA. The CDR3 spells CSVGRLGEQFF. In DNA form, the CDR3 reads TGCAGCGTTGGGCGTCTCGGGGAGCAGTTCTTC.

The rearrangement joins TRBV4-3 to TRBJ2-3; TRBD2 aligns across 10 bases. CDR1 and CDR2 (germline): LGHNA, YSLEER. The CDR3 is 16 amino acids. V shed 4 bases and J 4 bases; nucleotides not matched to a gene: 8. In DNA, the CDR3 is TGCGCCAGCAGCCGAGAGCTAGCGGGAGTTGCAGATACGCAGTATTTT. This translates into CASSRELAGVADTQYF.

Only one count was recorded for this clone. The V gene is TRBV5-1, the J gene TRBJ1-6, with D possibly matching TRBD1 (6 bases). The germline V gene encodes CDR1 SGHRS and CDR2 YFSETQ. Trimming stripped 3 bases from V and 8 bases from J, with 9 bases between. The CDR3 runs 13 residues. The CDR3 coding sequence is TGCGCCAGCAGCTGGAAGGGGGATTCACCCCTCCACTTT. Translated, it gives CASSWKGDSPLHF.

The genes are TRBV7-9 and TRBJ2-2; D might be TRBD2 (5 bases). The CDR3 loop spans 17 amino acids. Germline values: CDR1 SEHNR, CDR2 FQNEAQ (reference sequence). Trimming took 1 base from V and 6 from J, leaving 18 bases between them. The CDR3 DNA is TGTGCCAGCAGCTTAGTTTTAGCGAGCGGCGCGTCCGGGGAGCTGTTTTTT. Translated: CASSLVLASGASGELFF.

The table lists this clone with a count of one. The J gene is TRBJ1-2, the V gene TRBV7-9, with 9 bases that match TRBD1. With 5 bases clipped from V and 6 bases from J, the junction kept 22 bases outside the gene matches. The CDR3 length is 19 residues. Germline V gene data show CDR1 as SEHNR and CDR2 as FQNEAQ (reference sequence). In nucleotides, the CDR3 is TGTGCCAGCAGCCGAGCTGATTTGGTGCCGGGACAGGGTAGCGATGGCTACACCTTC. Residues: CASSRADLVPGQGSDGYTF.

The genes are TRBV18 and TRBJ1-1; D not certain. The CDR3 runs to 13 residues. The germline V gene has CDR1 KGHSH and CDR2 LQKENI. Trimming stripped 0 bases from V and 6 bases from J, with 8 bases between. The DNA for the CDR3 is TGTGCCAGCTCACCACCGAGAGGGTCTGAAGCTTTCTTT. It codes for CASSPPRGSEAFF.

The rearrangement uses TRBV3-1 (or the pseudogene TRBV3-2) and TRBJ1-2, with D tentatively TRBD1 (5 bases). From germline, CDR1 is LGHDT and CDR2 YNNKEL (reference sequence). The ends were cut back, 6 bases at V and 7 bases at J, with 21 bases in the middle. CDR3 length: 15 amino acids. The CDR3 DNA sequence: TGTGCCAGCAGTCCTCCGAGCCAGGGTGGATCTGGCTACACCTTC. It specifies CASSPPSQGGSGYTF.